Below are 12 T cell receptor beta chains sequenced from a single sample in a study of shared clonotypes between healthy human individuals. Assay used: immunoSEQ multiplex PCR; TCRdb lists only in-frame clones, some missing. The sample includes 490,000 or so clones, about 82% of them seen just once. Sequenced: PBMCs. These receptors were taken from a woman in her forties in good health. Some clones in this sample may be carry-over from other donors' samples.

This rearrangement joins TRBV27 to TRBJ2-7; D assignment may be TRBD1 or TRBD2 (5 bases each). The CDR3 has 15 residues. The V end was cut by 0 bases, the J end by 3 bases, with 12 bases between. Germline V CDR1 and CDR2: MNHEY, SMNVEV (reference sequence). This CDR3 is CASSLSAQGVYEQYF. CDR3 sequence (DNA): TGTGCCAGCAGTTTATCCGCCCAGGGAGTCTACGAGCAGTACTTC.

This chain uses TRBV13 with TRBJ2-5; 11 bases line up with TRBD1. Trimming removed 5 bases from V and 9 bases from J; junction bases left unmatched: 11. The CDR3 is made up of 15 amino acids. CDR1 PRHDT and CDR2 FYEKMQ come from the germline V gene (reference sequence). CDR3 residues: CASSLGTGGFGSQYF. In nucleotides, the CDR3 is TGTGCCAGCAGCCTCGGGACAGGGGGTTTTGGGTCCCAGTACTTC.

The DNA of the CDR3 is TGCGCCAGCAGTCACTGGGGGGAGCAGTTCTTC. Encoded protein: CASSHWGEQFF. The chain carries TRBV10-2 and TRBJ2-1; TRBD1 or TRBD2 may be the D gene (5 bases each). V lost 5 bases and J 10 bases, leaving 9 bases between the germline ends. CDR3 length: 11 residues. The V gene's germline CDR1 is WSHSY and CDR2 SAAADI.

In this sample, this clone turned up once. An end of the junction differs from the germline gene, which may be a read error. The chain recombines TRBV6-1 with TRBJ2-5; TRBD1 agrees at 9 bases. Germline V lookup: CDR1 MNHNS, CDR2 SASEGT. The CDR3 spans 11 residues. CDR3 sequence (DNA): TGTGCCAGCAGTGCCGGGACAGGGACCGACTTC. This translates into CASSAGTGTDF.

This clone was picked up many times. The chain carries TRBV10-2 and TRBJ2-1; no definite D call. The CDR3 runs 12 residues. Trimming took off 9 bases at V and 4 bases at J, with 10 bases between the two ends. Germline lookup yields CDR1 WSHSY and CDR2 SAAADI. The CDR3 sequence: CASGTVYNEQFF. DNA of the CDR3: TGCGCCAGTGGAACGGTATACAATGAGCAGTTCTTC.

The chain recombines TRBV25-1 with TRBJ2-1; possibly TRBD2 for D (7 bases). Germline loops: CDR1 MGHDK, CDR2 SYGVNS. V gave up 6 bases and J gave up 6 bases, with 15 bases separating them. There are 14 residues in the CDR3. This CDR3 reads CASRMRGRVNEQFF. The CDR3 nucleotides read TGTGCCAGCAGGATGAGGGGGAGGGTCAATGAGCAGTTCTTC.

The chain joins TRBV5-4 to TRBJ2-7, with 10 nucleotides matching TRBD1. The CDR3 sequence is 16 residues long. In germline, CDR1 is SGHNT, CDR2 YYREEE (reference sequence). With 4 bases clipped from V and 3 bases from J, the junction kept 10 bases outside the gene matches. CDR3 coding DNA: TGTGCCAGCAGCGCACGCAGCGGACAGGGGGTCTACGAGCAGTACTTC. Protein sequence: CASSARSGQGVYEQYF.

This chain uses TRBV30 with TRBJ2-7; 13 positions agree with TRBD2. The CDR3 spans 14 residues. Trimming removed 3 bases from V and 5 bases from J; junction bases left unmatched: 4. CDR1 and CDR2 from the germline V gene are GTSNPN and SVGIG (reference sequence). The CDR3, as DNA: TGTGCCTGGAGCCGACTAGCGGGAGGCAACGAGCAGTACTTC. The encoded protein is CAWSRLAGGNEQYF.

The chain recombines TRBV18 with TRBJ2-1, with D uncertain. V lost 3 bases to trimming and J lost 6 bases, with 9 bases between them. This CDR3 has 13 amino acids. Germline V CDR1 and CDR2: KGHSH, LQKENI. In nucleotides, the CDR3 is TGTGCCAGCTCACCGACCCTAGGCAATGAGCAGTTCTTC. Translating gives CASSPTLGNEQFF.

The chain has TRBV30 and TRBJ2-7; D might be TRBD2 (5 bases). The CDR3 is made up of 15 amino acids. Germline V CDR1 and CDR2: GTSNPN, SVGIG (reference sequence). Trimming took 3 bases from V and 0 from J, leaving 15 bases between them. CDR3 loop: CAWSRGGYSSYEQYF. In nucleotides, the CDR3 is TGTGCCTGGAGCAGAGGCGGGTACAGCTCCTACGAGCAGTACTTC.

This sequence joins TRBV5-1 and TRBJ2-3; perhaps TRBD1 as D (6 bases). The CDR3 totals 18 residues. The V gene's germline CDR1 is SGHRS and CDR2 YFSETQ. Trimming removed 0 bases at V and 1 base at J, with 18 bases between. The CDR3 DNA reads TGCGCCAGCAGCTTGGAACTCCGCTTGGGGGCAGGCACAGATACGCAGTATTTT. Translated: CASSLELRLGAGTDTQYF.

The chain is built from TRBV7-2 and TRBJ2-2; TRBD1 might be the D (6 bases). Looked up from germline, CDR1 is SGHTA and CDR2 is FQGNSA. V lost 2 bases and J lost 3, with 16 bases in between. This CDR3 comprises 17 residues. The CDR3 is CASSLRWETGHTGELFF. DNA for the CDR3: TGTGCCAGCAGCTTAAGGTGGGAAACAGGGCACACCGGGGAGCTGTTTTTT.